This entry features one T cell receptor (beta chain) sequence. This sample was taken from a study of blood T cell repertoires in COVID-19. Looking at the study overall: Italy, Spain and the United States were the sources of the convalescent and acute COVID-19 samples. PBMCs, B-cell-depleted T cells, or T cells were the source of the cDNA or gDNA that made up the material.

Participants came from fewer than 25 US areas, aged roughly 18 to 100 years. The CDR3 consists of 15 residues. Germline V gene lookup returns CDR1 SGHNT and CDR2 YYREEE (reference sequence). Trimming took 0 bases from V and 1 from J; bases not matched to a gene: 1. Authors' data handling: Amplified reference gene primers provided the basis for estimating nucleated cell counts. TCRdb keeps only in-frame clones here, not all; method: immunoSEQ multiplex PCR. For V, J and clone size, that table is used; D and trimming come from the DNA. The profile shows approximately 200,000 clones, roughly nine tenths of them singletons.

The sample consisted of PBMCs or T cells enriched from blood (not recorded which). The receptor's source is a woman under 30 in a cohort exposed to, infected with or recovered from COVID-19 (not recorded which). The chain carries TRBV5-4 and TRBJ2-3, with 8 bases matching TRBD1. Here the CDR3 DNA reads TGTGCCAGCAGCTTGGCGGGACAGGGCACAGATACGCAGTATTTT. It codes for CASSLAGQGTDTQYF.